This TCR beta chain comes out of a study of T cell responses to AZD1222 COVID-19 vaccine. V lost 4 bases to trimming and J lost 1 base, with 23 bases between them. The CDR3 has 19 residues. The germline V gene has CDR1 SGHRS and CDR2 YFSETQ. Regarding the study as a whole: The donors showed a predominance of white British ancestry and of females, with possible underestimation of clonal diversity. Researchers took repertoire samples only after the peak T cell response had come. With two AZD1222 doses given, Spike-specific TCR breadth and depth both rose.

Using immunoSEQ multiplex PCR, the repertoire was profiled, and TCRdb retains in-frame clones only, with some absent. The data contain under 150,000 clones, about 94% of them seen just once; the ten biggest clones take up about 5%. Notes on this clone: Its antigen remains unidentified.

The sequencing here drew on peripheral blood, taken on day 0 of AZD1222 vaccination. The TCR was taken from an adult in good health. The rearrangement links TRBV5-1 to TRBJ2-2; D is unresolved. CDR3: CASSVLTLAGFRNTGELFF. The CDR3 DNA follows: TGCGCCAGCAGCGTATTAACGTTAGCCGGGTTTAGGAACACCGGGGAGCTGTTTTTT.